These 4 T cell receptor beta chains share one sample of origin, sequenced in a study of T cell responses to AZD1222 COVID-19 vaccine. Some clones are missing from TCRdb's copy, which holds only in-frame ones; the method was immunoSEQ multiplex PCR. The data show over 100,000 clones, just over 85% seen once. Sample: peripheral blood, taken on day 0 of AZD1222 vaccination. Receptors originate from an adult in good health.

The chain couples TRBV5-1 to TRBJ2-2; D possibly uses TRBD1 or TRBD2 (5 bases each). The length of the CDR3 is 15 residues. The germline CDR1 and CDR2 sequences are SGHRS and YFSETQ. The V gene lost 2 bases and the J gene lost 6 bases, with 14 bases spanning the gap. The CDR3 reads CASSLIPGRAGELFF. Written as DNA, the CDR3 is TGCGCCAGCAGCTTAATTCCAGGGAGAGCCGGGGAGCTGTTTTTT.

This chain links TRBV6-5 with TRBJ1-5; D is uncertain. The CDR3 consists of 12 residues. Trimming shortened V by 5 bases and J by 7 bases, and 9 bases separated the two germline ends. Germline CDR1 is MNHEY and CDR2 is SVGAGI. The CDR3 DNA follows: TGTGCCAGCAGTCCAACTGAGCAGCCCCAGCATTTT. Residues: CASSPTEQPQHF.

V gene TRBV5-1 combines with J gene TRBJ2-3; TRBD2 aligns across 10 bases. CDR1 is SGHRS, CDR2 YFSETQ, per germline. The CDR3 covers 15 residues. With 4 bases clipped from V and 1 base from J, the junction kept 3 bases outside the gene matches. The CDR3 loop is CASSLGTSGTDTQYF. CDR3 bases: TGCGCCAGCAGCCTCGGGACTAGCGGCACAGATACGCAGTATTTT.

The V and J genes are TRBV7-9 and TRBJ2-7; weak D call: TRBD1 (5 bases). This CDR3 has 14 amino acids. Germline V gene lookup returns CDR1 SEHNR and CDR2 FQNEAQ (reference sequence). Trimming cost V 5 bases and J 3 bases, with 14 bases left between them. The DNA of the CDR3 is TGTGCCAGCAGCCCCCGACAGTCCAACTACGAGCAGTACTTC. Its translation is CASSPRQSNYEQYF.